Each of the 27 T cell receptor beta chains below was sequenced from the same sample in a study of T cells in Graves' hyperthyroidism and ophthalmopathy. TCR beta CDR3 regions were amplified from RNA. An initial round of RT-PCR targeting the TCR CDR3 relied on the HTBI primer set. Each CDR3 protein is one row after TCRdb ran MiXCR on the multiplex PCR reads. The sample shows approximately 570,000 distinct CDR3 sequences, less than 20% of them seen only once. Sample: blood. The receptor source for this set is a man aged 35-49 years with Graves' ophthalmopathy.

This clonotype was found a few times. The CDR3 coding sequence is TGTGCCAGCTCACCGGGAGCGGGGAGCTCCTACAATGAGCAGTTCTTC. It codes for CASSPGAGSSYNEQFF. The rearrangement links TRBV18 to TRBJ2-1, with 7 bases aligning to TRBD2. The CDR3 contains 16 residues. CDR1 and CDR2 from the germline V gene are KGHSH and LQKENI. Trimming removed 3 bases from V and 0 bases from J; junction bases left unmatched: 5.

In its sample, this clonotype was seen a few times. This chain links TRBV24-1 with TRBJ2-3; D is unclear. The germline CDR1 and CDR2 sequences are KGHDR and SFDVKD. V was shortened by 4 bases and J by 5 bases, with 9 bases between the two germline ends. The CDR3 is made up of 13 amino acids. CDR3 DNA sequence: TGTGCCACCAGTGAGGGCTATCGAGATACGCAGTATTTT. This translates into CATSEGYRDTQYF.

This clonotype was detected ten times or more. The chain has TRBV12-3 or TRBV12-4 and TRBJ2-3; 14 bases are a match to TRBD2. The CDR3 extends over 16 amino acids. With 3 bases clipped from V and 5 bases from J, the junction kept 4 bases outside the gene matches. CDR3 DNA sequence: TGTGCCAGCAGTTTGACTAGCGGGGGGGCGAGAGATACGCAGTATTTT. Amino acids: CASSLTSGGARDTQYF.

At least ten counts were recorded for this clonotype. The chain joins TRBV28 to TRBJ2-1; D unresolved. V lost 3 bases and J 10 bases, leaving 4 bases between the germline ends. The CDR3 spans 10 residues. The germline V gene has CDR1 MDHEN and CDR2 SYDVKM. The DNA for the CDR3 is TGTGCCAGCAGTTTCGAAGAGCAGTTCTTC. Translated, it gives CASSFEEQFF.

The rearrangement uses TRBV6-2 or TRBV6-3 and TRBJ2-2; 7 bases are shared with TRBD2. This CDR3 contains 16 residues. Germline V lookup: CDR1 MNHEY, CDR2 SVGEGT. After removal of 5 bases from V and 1 base from J, the junction contained 7 bases not matched to a gene. This CDR3 is CASSHRAGMNTGELFF. In DNA form, the CDR3 reads TGTGCCAGCAGTCATAGAGCGGGGATGAACACCGGGGAGCTGTTTTTT.

The rearrangement links TRBV6-1 to TRBJ2-7; 9 positions agree with TRBD1. J lost 4 bases, V lost 7 bases, and 8 bases had no gene match. Germline lookup yields CDR1 MNHNS and CDR2 SASEGT. The CDR3 runs to 14 residues. The CDR3 region has the DNA TGTGCCAGCACAGGGGACAGGGATGTTTACGAGCAGTACTTC. Its translation is CASTGDRDVYEQYF.

This clonotype came up many times. The V and J genes are TRBV5-1 and TRBJ2-3, with 8 positions matching TRBD2. The CDR3 runs to 13 residues. Per the germline V gene, CDR1 is SGHRS and CDR2 is YFSETQ. With V trimmed by 7 bases and J by 2 bases, 3 bases remained unmatched. CDR3: CASRTSLTDTQYF. The CDR3 nucleotides are TGCGCCAGCCGGACTAGCCTCACAGATACGCAGTATTTT.

There are many counts of this clonotype. The chain couples TRBV30 to TRBJ1-2, with D perhaps matching TRBD1 (6 bases). V dropped 2 bases and J dropped 6 bases, with 10 bases sitting between them. The CDR3 contains 12 residues. Germline-derived CDR1 and CDR2 are GTSNPN and SVGIG (reference sequence). Here the CDR3 DNA reads TGTGCCTGGAGTTCGGGGGGCGATGGCTACACCTTC. This sequence encodes CAWSSGGDGYTF.

The V call is TRBV11-2, the J call TRBJ2-1; 13 bases fit TRBD2. The V gene end was trimmed by 8 bases and the J gene end by 0 bases; junction bases not matched to a gene: 19. The germline CDR1 and CDR2 sequences are SGHAT and FQNNGV. The CDR3 consists of 21 residues. The CDR3: CASGYPPTGTSGESSYNEQFF. In DNA form, the CDR3 reads TGTGCCAGCGGATACCCCCCTACCGGGACTAGCGGGGAGAGCTCCTACAATGAGCAGTTCTTC. The full variable domain, in which reference TRBV11-2 and TRBJ2-1 provide the parts outside the CDR3, is EAGVAQSPRYKIIEKRQSVAFWCNPISGHATLYWYQQILGQGPKLLIQFQNNGVVDDSQLPKDRFSAERLKGVDSTLKIQPAKLEDSAVYLCASGYPPTGTSGESSYNEQFFGPGTRLTVL.

In its sample, this clonotype was seen many times. V gene TRBV5-5 combines with J gene TRBJ2-7, with TRBD2 matching over 11 bases. The germline V gene has CDR1 SGHKS and CDR2 YYEKEE (reference sequence). After removal of 4 bases from V and 3 bases from J, the junction contained 6 bases not matched to a gene. This CDR3 has 15 residues. The CDR3 here is CASSLLAGGHYEQYF. The CDR3 DNA is TGTGCCAGCAGCCTGCTAGCGGGAGGACACTACGAGCAGTACTTC. The whole variable domain, filled in from reference TRBV5-5 and TRBJ2-7, reads DAGVTQSPTHLIKTRGQQVTLRCSPISGHKSVSWYQQVLGQGPQFIFQYYEKEERGRGNFPDRFSARQFPNYSSELNVNALLLGDSALYLCASSLLAGGHYEQYFGPGTRLTVT.

The chain uses TRBV6-1 and TRBJ2-6; 7 positions agree with TRBD1. V was clipped by 7 bases and J by 0 bases; unmatched bases: 9. The CDR3 contains 17 residues. In germline, CDR1 is MNHNS, CDR2 SASEGT. CDR3 residues: CASTQQGRSSGANVLTF. CDR3 sequence (DNA): TGTGCCAGCACCCAACAGGGGCGAAGCTCTGGGGCCAACGTCCTGACTTTC.

In its sample, this clonotype was seen many times. The rearrangement uses TRBV5-1 and TRBJ1-1, with D maybe TRBD1 (6 bases). The ends were cut back, 5 bases at V and 3 bases at J, with 14 bases in the middle. The CDR3 sequence is 14 residues long. Germline V CDR1 and CDR2: SGHRS, YFSETQ. In nucleotides, the CDR3 is TGCGCCAGCAGAGGGAGGGGGGGGGACACTGAAGCTTTCTTT. This encodes CASRGRGGDTEAFF. The whole variable domain, remainder taken from reference TRBV5-1 and TRBJ1-1, is KAGVTQTPRYLIKTRGQQVTLSCSPISGHRSVSWYQQTPGQGLQFLFEYFSETQRNKGNFPGRFSGRQFSNSRSEMNVSTLELGDSALYLCASRGRGGDTEAFFGQGTRLTVV.

The CDR3 DNA sequence: TGTGCCAGCAGCGTTCTAGCGGGAGTAGGCAATGAGCAGTTCTTC. Its translation: CASSVLAGVGNEQFF. The V call is TRBV9, the J call TRBJ2-1, with 10 positions matching TRBD2. Losses at the gene ends were 2 bases for V and 6 bases for J; bases not matched to a gene: 5. CDR3 length equals 15 residues. Germline CDR1 and CDR2: SGDLS and YYNGEE.

This clonotype was counted at least ten times. The chain joins TRBV7-2 to TRBJ2-3; unclear D gene. The CDR3 sequence is 12 residues long. V dropped 8 bases and J dropped 1 base, with 7 bases sitting between them. The germline gives CDR1 SGHTA, CDR2 FQGNSA. The CDR3 region has the DNA TGTGCCAGCCGGATGGGCACAGATACGCAGTATTTT. Translating gives CASRMGTDTQYF.

This sequence joins TRBV7-2 and TRBJ2-3; D not certain. CDR1 SGHTA and CDR2 FQGNSA come from the germline V gene. V was clipped by 4 bases and J by 1 base, with 12 bases between them. CDR3 length: 15 residues. Written as DNA, the CDR3 is TGTGCCAGCAGCTCCGGGTGGGCGGGCACAGATACGCAGTATTTT. Its translation: CASSSGWAGTDTQYF.

Ten or more counts support this clonotype. The chain joins TRBV18 to TRBJ1-1; D unresolved. Trimming stripped 2 bases from V and 4 bases from J, with 11 bases between. CDR3 length: 14 residues. Germline values: CDR1 KGHSH, CDR2 LQKENI. Written as DNA, the CDR3 is TGTGCCAGCTCACCATCTCGCGATAGCACTGAAGCTTTCTTT. This gives the protein CASSPSRDSTEAFF.

The sample holds a few counts of this clonotype. The chain recombines TRBV18 with TRBJ2-5; 10 positions match TRBD1. CDR3 length: 15 amino acids. The V gene's germline CDR1 is KGHSH and CDR2 LQKENI. Unmatched junction bases numbered 4, after V lost 3 bases and J lost 3 bases. The CDR3 sequence: CASSPPGQGKETQYF. As DNA, the CDR3 is TGTGCCAGCTCACCCCCGGGACAGGGGAAAGAGACCCAGTACTTC.

This clonotype came up a few times. The chain joins TRBV30 to TRBJ1-3; 8 positions match TRBD1. The germline V gene encodes CDR1 GTSNPN and CDR2 SVGIG (reference sequence). J lost 6 bases, V lost 5 bases, and 6 bases had no gene match. There are 13 residues in the CDR3. The CDR3: CAWGQGAINTIYF. CDR3 nucleotide sequence: TGTGCCTGGGGGCAGGGGGCCATAAACACCATATATTTT.

In DNA, the CDR3 is TGTGCCTGGAGCTTTCTAGCGTCCTCAGGCGACGAGCAGTACTTC. This gives the protein CAWSFLASSGDEQYF. The chain employs TRBV30 and TRBJ2-7, with a tentative D call TRBD2 (6 bases). The germline V gene has CDR1 GTSNPN and CDR2 SVGIG (reference sequence). This CDR3 has 15 amino acids. V was trimmed by 3 bases and J by 5 bases, leaving 20 bases between them.

To note about this clonotype: At one end the junction does not follow the germline gene, possibly because of a read error. J is TRBJ2-7 and V is TRBV10-3; 8 positions agree with TRBD2. The CDR3 contains 14 residues. Germline V gene data show CDR1 as ENHRY and CDR2 as SYGVKD. The CDR3: CASLPGLGSCEQYF. CDR3 nucleotides: TGTGCCTCCTTACCGGGACTAGGATCCTGCGAGCAGTACTTC.

The genes are TRBV13 and TRBJ2-7, with D possibly matching TRBD2 (5 bases). The CDR3 contains 14 residues. Germline lookup yields CDR1 PRHDT and CDR2 FYEKMQ (reference sequence). V was cut by 3 bases and J by 0 bases, with 9 bases left in between. CDR3 in DNA: TGTGCCAGCAGCTTCAGGAGGCTCTCCTACGAGCAGTACTTC. It specifies CASSFRRLSYEQYF. Full variable domain (remainder filled in from reference TRBV13 and TRBJ2-7): AAGVIQSPRHLIKEKRETATLKCYPIPRHDTVYWYQQGPGQDPQFLISFYEKMQSDKGSIPDRFSAQQFSDYHSELNMSSLELGDSALYFCASSFRRLSYEQYFGPGTRLTVT.

The CDR3 bases are TGTGCCAGCAGCCAAGAGCCGGAGATTGGCTACACCTTC. Its protein is CASSQEPEIGYTF. This chain links TRBV3-1 with TRBJ1-2; unclear D gene. V was shortened by 0 bases and J by 7 bases, with 9 bases between the two germline ends. Per germline, CDR1 LGHDT and CDR2 YNNKEL (reference sequence). CDR3 length: 13 amino acids.

A few counts support this clonotype. This chain connects TRBV5-4 to TRBJ2-7; D may be TRBD2 (6 bases). Looked up from germline, CDR1 is SGHNT and CDR2 is YYREEE (reference sequence). Trimming left V 4 bases short and J 3 bases short, with 17 bases between. The CDR3 runs 15 residues. DNA of the CDR3: TGTGCCAGCAGCCCCCGGACTGGCGGGGACTACGAGCAGTACTTC. As protein: CASSPRTGGDYEQYF.

This clonotype was seen a few times. This rearrangement joins TRBV6-2 or TRBV6-3 to TRBJ2-1; D is perhaps TRBD2 (6 bases). Germline CDR1 and CDR2: MNHEY and SVGEGT. The CDR3 contains 15 residues. The V gene lost 6 bases and the J gene lost 0 bases, with 12 bases spanning the gap. The CDR3 nucleotides are TGTGCCAGCAGCCCAAGCGGGCTCTCCTACAATGAGCAGTTCTTC. This sequence encodes CASSPSGLSYNEQFF.

This clonotype was seen more than once but under ten times. The J gene is TRBJ2-1, the V gene TRBV7-2; possibly TRBD2 for D (5 bases). Germline V CDR1 and CDR2: SGHTA, FQGNSA. The CDR3 extends over 15 amino acids. V lost 2 bases, J lost 8 bases, and 16 bases lay in between. The CDR3 DNA reads as TGTGCCAGCAGCTTAATGGGGATGAGGGTGTATGAGCAGTTCTTC. It codes for CASSLMGMRVYEQFF.

V and J are TRBV20-1 and TRBJ2-7; no reliable D call. This CDR3 has 10 amino acids. Trimming took 3 bases from V and 6 from J, leaving 6 bases between them. Germline V gives CDR1 DFQATT, CDR2 SNEGSKA (reference sequence). CDR3 sequence (DNA): TGCAGTGCTAGCTCGAGCGAGCAGTACTTC. Translating it yields CSASSSEQYF.

With respect to this clonotype: The CDR3 does not end in the conserved phenylalanine or tryptophan, so this is likely a read error. The CDR3: CASSPRTNYGYTL. The CDR3 nucleotides read TGTGCCAGCAGCCCCAGGACTAACTATGGCTACACCCTC. The rearrangement links TRBV12-3 or TRBV12-4 to TRBJ1-2; no definite D call. The length of the CDR3 is 13 residues. V lost 6 bases to trimming and J lost 0 bases, with 8 bases between them.